This T cell receptor beta chain was identified in a study of PD-1 blockade in classical Hodgkin lymphoma. On the study more broadly: The nivolumab dose that patients received was 3 mg/kg, given intravenously every 2 weeks.

Clones were sequenced by immunoSEQ multiplex PCR, and TCRdb holds only the in-frame ones, with some missing. The sample records tens of thousands of clones, around three quarters being singletons. Relapse was seen in all patients after autologous stem cell transplantation, and brentuximab vedotin exposure was variable. This clone is deemed medium-sized. The origin of this receptor is a human donor with classical Hodgkin lymphoma. Specimen: peripheral blood mononuclear cells (PBMCs), collected before the second cycle of nivolumab.

The CDR3 sequence: CATMGGASETQYF. DNA of the CDR3: TGTGCCACCATGGGGGGCGCCTCAGAGACCCAGTACTTC. The genes are TRBV15 and TRBJ2-5; D tentatively fits TRBD1 or TRBD2 (6 bases each). Germline loops: CDR1 LNHNV, CDR2 YYDKDF (reference sequence). The CDR3 totals 13 residues. V was clipped by 7 bases and J by 4 bases, with 13 bases between them.